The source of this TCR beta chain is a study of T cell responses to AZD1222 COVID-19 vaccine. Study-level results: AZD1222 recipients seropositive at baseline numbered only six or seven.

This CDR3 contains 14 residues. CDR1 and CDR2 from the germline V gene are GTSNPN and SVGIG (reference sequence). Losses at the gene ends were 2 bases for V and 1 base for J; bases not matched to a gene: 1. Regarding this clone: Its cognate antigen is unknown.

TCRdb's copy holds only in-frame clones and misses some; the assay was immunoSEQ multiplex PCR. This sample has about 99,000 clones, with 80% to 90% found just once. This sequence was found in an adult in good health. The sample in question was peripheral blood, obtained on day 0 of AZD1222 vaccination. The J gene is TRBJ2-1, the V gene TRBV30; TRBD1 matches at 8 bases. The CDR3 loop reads CAWSQGASYNEQFF. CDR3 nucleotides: TGTGCCTGGAGTCAGGGGGCATCCTACAATGAGCAGTTCTTC.